Shown below are 30 T cell receptor beta chains from a single sample sequenced in a study of T cells after yellow fever vaccination (dated by TCRdb to between 2018 and 2021). Interpreted using the paper, the treatment or condition label stands for: live attenuated yellow fever vaccine strain. Receptor libraries were prepared by 5' RACE. The instrument was an Illumina NovaSeq 6000. TCRdb cleaned the public reads at Q25 with fastp, built clones with MiXCR and kept in-frame beta chains. Each entry is one CDR3 protein sequence, shown with its most common DNA and genes. This sample comprises around 320,000 distinct CDR3 sequences, roughly 8.7% of them detected only once. Of the sample, over 3% is held by the ten largest clones. This specimen consisted of CD4+ T cells sorted from PBMCs, obtained 5 days after the yellow fever booster vaccination. The receptor source for this set is a man between 18 and 35 years old who received the YFV17D yellow fever vaccine.

The gene calls are TRBV7-2 and TRBJ1-1; D gene unclear. The V and J ends lost 5 bases and 3 bases respectively, with 7 bases between them. The CDR3 extends over 12 amino acids. The germline gives CDR1 SGHTA, CDR2 FQGNSA. DNA for the CDR3: TGTGCCAGCAGCCTCCGACACACTGAAGCTTTCTTT. It yields the protein CASSLRHTEAFF.

This clonotype came up a few times. The rearrangement joins TRBV19 to TRBJ2-2; 7 bases agree with TRBD1. There are 16 residues in the CDR3. The germline V gene encodes CDR1 LNHDA and CDR2 SQIVND (reference sequence). V dropped 5 bases and J dropped 3; count of bases not matched to a gene: 9. CDR3 region: CASSARDRWYTGELFF. In DNA, the CDR3 is TGTGCCAGTAGTGCCCGGGACAGATGGTACACCGGGGAGCTGTTTTTT.

This clonotype was counted only a few times. V and J are TRBV5-5 and TRBJ1-2; D not certain. Trimming cost V 4 bases and J 2 bases, with 9 bases left between them. The CDR3 is made up of 13 amino acids. Germline V gene lookup returns CDR1 SGHKS and CDR2 YYEKEE (reference sequence). In DNA, the CDR3 is TGTGCCAGCAGCCGCGACGAAAACTATGGCTACACCTTC. This codes for CASSRDENYGYTF.

The rearrangement links TRBV20-1 to TRBJ1-3; D gene unclear. V lost 2 bases and J 3 bases, leaving 11 bases between the germline ends. The germline V gene has CDR1 DFQATT and CDR2 SNEGSKA (reference sequence). The CDR3 has 14 amino acids. The CDR3 is CSARLRTLGNTIYF. CDR3 sequence (DNA): TGCAGTGCTAGATTGCGGACTCTTGGAAACACCATATATTTT.

This clonotype was observed at least ten times. The CDR3 coding sequence is TGTGCCAGCAGTGACGGCAGGAGCTCCTACAATGAGCAGTTCTTC. It encodes CASSDGRSSYNEQFF. V and J are TRBV6-4 and TRBJ2-1, with unresolved D. Germline-derived CDR1 and CDR2 are MRHNA and SNTAGT. This CDR3 has 15 residues. V was trimmed by 2 bases and J by 0 bases, leaving 8 bases between them.

The gene calls are TRBV30 and TRBJ2-7; weak D call: TRBD1 (5 bases). The CDR3 spans 15 residues. V dropped 8 bases and J dropped 2 bases, with 22 bases sitting between them. CDR1 is GTSNPN and CDR2 is SVGIG in the germline V gene (reference sequence). CDR3 DNA sequence: TGTGCCGCCGCGACAACCAGGGCAGTAACCTACGAGCAGTACTTC. The encoded protein is CAAATTRAVTYEQYF.

The rearrangement joins TRBV28 to TRBJ1-4, with a possible D match to TRBD1 (5 bases). The V gene lost 6 bases and the J gene lost 7 bases, with 15 bases spanning the gap. The germline V gene encodes CDR1 MDHEN and CDR2 SYDVKM. The CDR3 loop spans 14 amino acids. The DNA of the CDR3 is TGTGCCAGCAGGATCCGGGGGGGTAGTGAAAAACTGTTTTTT. Translating it yields CASRIRGGSEKLFF.

In this sample, this clonotype turned up many times. V is TRBV7-3 and J is TRBJ1-1; a weak D match, TRBD1 (5 bases). From germline, CDR1 is SGHTA and CDR2 FQGTGA. The CDR3 contains 15 residues. Trimming removed 5 bases from V and 3 bases from J, with 16 bases in between. The CDR3 DNA reads TGTGCCAGCAGCGAACACACAGGAGATTACACTGAAGCTTTCTTT. Translating gives CASSEHTGDYTEAFF.

The table lists this clonotype with a few counts. The gene calls are TRBV5-1 and TRBJ2-2; no firm D call. V gave up 0 bases and J gave up 6 bases, with 9 bases separating them. CDR3 size: 14 residues. Germline CDR1 and CDR2: SGHRS and YFSETQ. This CDR3 reads CASSLANVAGELFF. The CDR3 DNA sequence: TGCGCCAGCAGCTTGGCCAATGTGGCCGGGGAGCTGTTTTTT.

The rearrangement joins TRBV19 to TRBJ1-5; TRBD1 matches 7 bases. The junction had 15 bases not matched to a gene; V was cut back by 7 bases and J by 9 bases. The CDR3 length is 15 residues. CDR1 LNHDA and CDR2 SQIVND come from the germline V gene (reference sequence). CDR3 sequence reads: CASTTTRQGVRPQHF. CDR3 nucleotides: TGTGCCAGTACCACAACCCGGCAGGGGGTGAGGCCCCAGCATTTT.

This clonotype has more than one count but fewer than ten. The gene calls are TRBV7-2 and TRBJ2-2; D gene ambiguous. V dropped 5 bases and J dropped 7 bases, with 14 bases sitting between them. Germline V CDR1 and CDR2: SGHTA, FQGNSA. This CDR3 contains 14 residues. The CDR3 nucleotides are TGTGCCAGCAGCGATATACATGTAGGCGGGGAGCTGTTTTTT. The encoded protein is CASSDIHVGGELFF. The full variable domain, completed using reference TRBV7-2 and TRBJ2-2, is GAGVSQSPSNKVTEKGKDVELRCDPISGHTALYWYRQSLGQGLEFLIYFQGNSAPDKSGLPSDRFSAERTGGSVSTLTIQRTQQEDSAVYLCASSDIHVGGELFFGEGSRLTVL.

This clonotype was seen a handful of times. The chain employs TRBV6-4 and TRBJ1-2; D remains ambiguous. The CDR3 loop spans 14 amino acids. The germline V gene has CDR1 MRHNA and CDR2 SNTAGT. The V and J ends lost 8 bases and 7 bases respectively, with 20 bases between them. CDR3 sequence (DNA): TGTGCCAGCCCCTCCCAAGGGAAAGGAGGTGGCTACACCTTC. It codes for CASPSQGKGGGYTF.

The chain joins TRBV6-5 to TRBJ1-1; possible D gene TRBD1, 5 bases. The CDR3 totals 16 residues. Germline assignment: CDR1 MNHEY and CDR2 SVGAGI. V dropped 7 bases and J dropped 5 bases, with 23 bases sitting between them. The DNA of the CDR3 is TGTGCCAGCAACCTATACGCCCGTGCGGGGGGGACTGAAGCTTTCTTT. This gives the protein CASNLYARAGGTEAFF.

This clonotype has a handful of counts. The chain couples TRBV5-5 to TRBJ1-5; D is unresolved. The germline CDR1 and CDR2 sequences are SGHKS and YYEKEE (reference sequence). V lost 2 bases and J 2 bases, leaving 11 bases between the germline ends. The length of the CDR3 is 15 residues. The CDR3 DNA reads as TGTGCCAGCAGCTTATTGGACGGACGCAATCAGCCCCAGCATTTT. Protein product: CASSLLDGRNQPQHF.

This clonotype was seen many times. The V gene is TRBV4-3, the J gene TRBJ1-2, with D possibly matching TRBD1 (6 bases). V lost 4 bases and J 7 bases, leaving 22 bases between the germline ends. CDR1 LGHNA and CDR2 YSLEER come from the germline V gene. This CDR3 region has 16 residues. CDR3: CASSRTGFSGVGGYTF. As DNA, the CDR3 is TGCGCCAGCAGCCGCACAGGGTTTTCGGGTGTGGGTGGCTACACCTTC.

This clonotype was detected only a few times. CDR3 sequence reads: CASSQDRGSAEGPYNEQFF. CDR3 nucleotide sequence: TGTGCCAGCAGCCAAGATAGGGGATCTGCCGAGGGCCCCTACAATGAGCAGTTCTTC. The chain links TRBV4-2 to TRBJ2-1, with D perhaps assigned TRBD1 or TRBD2 (5 bases each). V gave up 0 bases and J gave up 2 bases, with 20 bases separating them. The CDR3 has 19 residues. The germline CDR1 and CDR2 sequences are LGHNA and YNFKEQ.

This clonotype was picked up a small number of times. V usage is TRBV7-2 and J usage is TRBJ1-6; the D gene is possibly TRBD1 (6 bases). This CDR3 is 15 amino acids long. V lost 3 bases to trimming and J lost 6 bases, with 12 bases between them. CDR1 and CDR2 from the germline V gene are SGHTA and FQGNSA. This CDR3 is CASSFTGMANSPLHF. In nucleotides, the CDR3 is TGTGCCAGCAGCTTCACAGGGATGGCTAATTCACCCCTCCACTTT.

This clonotype showed up just a few times. The chain has TRBV11-2 and TRBJ2-1; TRBD1 might be the D (5 bases). The V end lost 0 bases, the J end lost 8 bases, and 14 bases lay between the germline ends. In germline, CDR1 is SGHAT, CDR2 FQNNGV. The CDR3 extends over 15 amino acids. The CDR3 DNA is TGTGCCAGCAGCTTAGATCGGGTAGGGGTCGATGAGCAGTTCTTC. It specifies CASSLDRVGVDEQFF.

Regarding this clonotype: At one boundary the junction diverges from the germline segment, which might be a read error. The chain is built from TRBV5-1 and TRBJ1-3, with unresolved D. Germline V gives CDR1 SGHRS, CDR2 YFSETQ. There are 15 residues in the CDR3. CDR3 protein: CASSPGRSSGNTIYF. As DNA, the CDR3 is TGTGCCAGCAGCCCAGGTCGGAGCTCTGGAAACACCATATATTTT.

This sequence joins TRBV7-9 and TRBJ2-3, with 7 positions matching TRBD1. The V segment lost 1 base and the J segment 3 bases; nucleotides outside the gene matches: 13. In germline, CDR1 is SEHNR, CDR2 FQNEAQ (reference sequence). CDR3 length equals 18 residues. CDR3 sequence (DNA): TGTGCCAGCAGCTTAGGTGGGGACAGCCGGAAGTGGACAGATACGCAGTATTTT. It codes for CASSLGGDSRKWTDTQYF.

This clonotype was observed a few times. V is TRBV5-1 and J is TRBJ2-3; 8 positions agree with TRBD1. Looked up from germline, CDR1 is SGHRS and CDR2 is YFSETQ. The J segment lost 8 bases and the V segment lost 2 bases, leaving 1 base of the junction unmatched. CDR3 length: 12 residues. The CDR3 region is CASSFQGATQYF. The CDR3 nucleotides are TGCGCCAGCAGCTTTCAGGGGGCTACGCAGTATTTT.

V and J are TRBV2 and TRBJ1-1; D ambiguous. Germline CDR1 reads SNHLY; CDR2 reads FYNNEI. The CDR3 extends over 12 amino acids. Trimming cost V 7 bases and J 3 bases, with 9 bases left between them. For the CDR3, the DNA is TGTGCCAGCACTGGAGAGTACACTGAAGCTTTCTTT. Translating gives CASTGEYTEAFF.

CDR3 loop: CASSQGGDKETQYF. CDR3 coding DNA: TGTGCCAGCAGCCAAGGGGGGGACAAAGAGACCCAGTACTTC. The chain joins TRBV3-1 to TRBJ2-5, with D perhaps matching TRBD1 or TRBD2 (6 bases each). Germline CDR1 LGHDT, CDR2 YNNKEL (reference sequence). The V end was cut by 1 base, the J end by 3 bases, with 9 bases between. This CDR3 is built from 14 residues.

This clonotype was picked up many times. The V call is TRBV5-1, the J call TRBJ2-4; D is unresolved. This CDR3 spans 13 amino acids. V gave up 2 bases and J gave up 8 bases, with 11 bases separating them. Germline V lookup: CDR1 SGHRS, CDR2 YFSETQ. CDR3 in amino acids: CASSFNTGDIQYF. The CDR3 nucleotides read TGCGCCAGCAGCTTCAACACCGGCGACATTCAGTACTTC. The whole variable domain, remainder taken from reference TRBV5-1 and TRBJ2-4, is KAGVTQTPRYLIKTRGQQVTLSCSPISGHRSVSWYQQTPGQGLQFLFEYFSETQRNKGNFPGRFSGRQFSNSRSEMNVSTLELGDSALYLCASSFNTGDIQYFGAGTRLSVL.

The CDR3 is CASSYYPGARYGYTF. CDR3 nucleotide sequence: TGTGCCAGCAGTTACTACCCTGGGGCTAGATATGGCTACACCTTC. The chain joins TRBV6-5 to TRBJ1-2; TRBD1 is a possible D gene (5 bases). CDR3 length equals 15 residues. Germline assignment: CDR1 MNHEY and CDR2 SVGAGI. The ends were cut back, 1 base at V and 5 bases at J, with 14 bases in the middle.

This clonotype occurred many times. V and J are TRBV7-2 and TRBJ2-7, with D possibly being TRBD1 (5 bases). The germline V gene has CDR1 SGHTA and CDR2 FQGNSA. The V and J ends lost 2 bases and 6 bases respectively, with 8 bases between them. CDR3 length equals 12 residues. The CDR3 loop reads CASSLSQGEQYF. The CDR3 DNA reads as TGTGCCAGCAGCTTATCGCAGGGCGAGCAGTACTTC. Combining the CDR3 with reference TRBV7-2 and TRBJ2-7 gives the whole variable domain GAGVSQSPSNKVTEKGKDVELRCDPISGHTALYWYRQSLGQGLEFLIYFQGNSAPDKSGLPSDRFSAERTGGSVSTLTIQRTQQEDSAVYLCASSLSQGEQYFGPGTRLTVT.

This clonotype was seen only a few times. This chain links TRBV7-6 with TRBJ2-5; D uncertain. This CDR3 has 11 amino acids. Per germline, CDR1 SGHVS and CDR2 FNYEAQ. V lost 5 bases to trimming and J lost 7 bases, with 8 bases between them. The CDR3 nucleotides are TGTGCCAGCAGCATACAGTCGACCCAGTACTTC. It translates to CASSIQSTQYF.

This clonotype was picked up a small number of times. The rearrangement uses TRBV5-1 and TRBJ2-7; 12 nucleotides line up with TRBD2. V shed 0 bases, J shed 5 bases, and the junction held 6 bases outside the gene matches. The CDR3 length is 16 residues. Looked up from germline, CDR1 is SGHRS and CDR2 is YFSETQ. CDR3 sequence reads: CASSLGLAGEYDEQYF. The CDR3 coding sequence is TGCGCCAGCAGCTTGGGACTAGCGGGGGAGTACGACGAGCAGTACTTC.

A few counts support this clonotype. This chain uses TRBV25-1 with TRBJ1-6; weak D call: TRBD1 (5 bases). This CDR3 is 14 amino acids long. Germline CDR1 MGHDK, CDR2 SYGVNS. Trimming took 6 bases from V and 2 from J, leaving 8 bases between them. The CDR3 is CASRGHPYNSPLHF. In nucleotides, the CDR3 is TGTGCCAGCAGGGGGCACCCCTATAATTCACCCCTCCACTTT.

This clonotype was counted at least ten times. The CDR3 bases are TGTGCCAGCAGCTTTAAAGGTCTGAAGGATCAGCCCCAGCATTTT. It translates to CASSFKGLKDQPQHF. The J gene is TRBJ1-5, the V gene TRBV11-2, with D unresolved. V lost 3 bases, J lost 5 bases, and 14 bases lay in between. Germline loops: CDR1 SGHAT, CDR2 FQNNGV. This CDR3 region has 15 residues.